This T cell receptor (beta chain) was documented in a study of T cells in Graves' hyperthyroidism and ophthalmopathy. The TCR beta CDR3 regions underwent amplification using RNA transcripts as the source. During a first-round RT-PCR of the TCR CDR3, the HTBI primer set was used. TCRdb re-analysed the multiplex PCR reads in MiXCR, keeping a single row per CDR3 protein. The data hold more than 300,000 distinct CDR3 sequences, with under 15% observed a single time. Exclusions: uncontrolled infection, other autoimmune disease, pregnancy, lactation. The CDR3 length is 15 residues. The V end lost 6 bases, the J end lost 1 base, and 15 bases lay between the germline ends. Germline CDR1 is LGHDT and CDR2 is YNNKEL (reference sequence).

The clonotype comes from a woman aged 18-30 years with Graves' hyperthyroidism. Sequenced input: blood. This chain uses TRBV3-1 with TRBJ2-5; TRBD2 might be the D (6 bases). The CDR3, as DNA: TGTGCCAGCAGGGGACTCCCCAGGGCCCAAGAGACCCAGTACTTC. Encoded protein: CASRGLPRAQETQYF.